A single sample gave rise to the 19 T cell receptor beta chains below, sequenced in a study of blood T cell repertoires in COVID-19. Clones were sequenced by immunoSEQ multiplex PCR, and TCRdb holds only the in-frame ones, with some missing. The table lists about 190,000 clones, approximately 88% of them singletons. The sample consisted of PBMCs or T cells enriched from blood (not recorded which). These receptors came from a woman under 40 who had recovered from COVID-19.

V and J are TRBV6-1 and TRBJ1-5; 9 bases fit TRBD1. There are 16 residues in the CDR3. Germline V lookup: CDR1 MNHNS, CDR2 SASEGT. V dropped 3 bases and J dropped 5; count of bases not matched to a gene: 8. CDR3 bases: TGTGCCAGCAGTGAGCAAGGGACAGGGTGGGATCAGCCCCAGCATTTT. It specifies CASSEQGTGWDQPQHF.

The J gene is TRBJ2-1, the V gene TRBV3-1 (or the pseudogene TRBV3-2); 7 bases are a match to TRBD2. Trimming at V came to 4 bases and at J to 6 bases, leaving 12 bases not matched to a gene. Germline lookup yields CDR1 LGHDT and CDR2 YNNKEL (reference sequence). The CDR3 length is 16 residues. The CDR3 region is CASSLRGAGDSNEQFF. For the CDR3, the DNA is TGTGCCAGCAGCCTAAGGGGTGCGGGAGATTCCAATGAGCAGTTCTTC.

The chain links TRBV3-1 (or the pseudogene TRBV3-2) to TRBJ1-2; D is undetermined. Trimming took 1 base from V and 5 from J, leaving 8 bases between them. There are 13 residues in the CDR3. Germline lookup yields CDR1 LGHDT and CDR2 YNNKEL (reference sequence). CDR3 DNA sequence: TGTGCCAGCAGCCAAGCCCGGGAATATGGCTACACCTTC. Amino acid sequence: CASSQAREYGYTF.

The gene calls are TRBV27 and TRBJ2-1, with 8 bases matching TRBD1. The CDR3 is 17 amino acids. CDR1 MNHEY and CDR2 SMNVEV come from the germline V gene (reference sequence). Trimming took 3 bases from V and 2 from J; bases not matched to a gene: 9. The CDR3 here is CASSFPPGGHPYNEQFF. The CDR3 DNA sequence: TGTGCCAGCAGTTTCCCCCCAGGGGGCCATCCCTACAATGAGCAGTTCTTC.

The chain employs TRBV14 and TRBJ1-6; D gene unclear. CDR1 is SGHDN, CDR2 FVKESK, per germline. Trimming left V 4 bases short and J 13 bases short, with 17 bases between. This CDR3 has 14 amino acids. CDR3 amino acids: CASSPFGRQSPLHF. For the CDR3, the DNA is TGTGCCAGCAGCCCCTTTGGGCGACAATCCCCCCTCCACTTT.

The chain couples TRBV7-8 to TRBJ1-4; tentative D call: TRBD1 (6 bases). Trimming cost V 5 bases and J 3 bases, with 13 bases left between them. The CDR3 consists of 15 residues. Germline V gives CDR1 SGHVS, CDR2 FQNEAQ. CDR3 sequence reads: CASSPTRTANEKLFF. The CDR3 DNA reads as TGTGCCAGCAGCCCCACCCGGACAGCTAATGAAAAACTGTTTTTT.

This clone was seen only once. J is TRBJ1-4 and V is TRBV11-2; the match to TRBD1 covers 11 bases. Trimming took 2 bases from V and 8 from J; bases not matched to a gene: 4. There are 15 residues in the CDR3. The germline gives CDR1 SGHAT, CDR2 FQNNGV. CDR3 DNA sequence: TGTGCCAGCAGCTTAATGGGGACAGGGGGAGAAAAACTGTTTTTT. The encoded protein is CASSLMGTGGEKLFF.

This clone was counted only a few times. The CDR3 bases are TGTGCCATCAGTGCCGGTTTAGCGGGGGGGTCGAATGAGCAGTTCTTC. Translating gives CAISAGLAGGSNEQFF. The V and J genes are TRBV10-3 and TRBJ2-1, with 11 bases matching TRBD2. V shed 4 bases and J 7 bases; nucleotides not matched to a gene: 9. The CDR3 has 16 residues. In germline, CDR1 is ENHRY, CDR2 SYGVKD.

The J gene is TRBJ1-5, the V gene TRBV5-1, with 12 positions matching TRBD1. The CDR3 loop spans 15 amino acids. The ends lost 3 bases at V and 7 bases at J; junction bases unmatched: 5. The germline V gene has CDR1 SGHRS and CDR2 YFSETQ. The CDR3 loop is CASSSGTGGGQPQHF. The CDR3, as DNA: TGCGCCAGCAGCTCGGGGACAGGGGGCGGGCAGCCCCAGCATTTT.

DNA for the CDR3: TGTGCCAGCAGCGTAGGGCGGGCTACCTACAATGAGCAGTTCTTC. It codes for CASSVGRATYNEQFF. The chain links TRBV9 to TRBJ2-1; possible D gene TRBD2, 5 bases. Trimming took off 0 bases at V and 2 bases at J, with 9 bases between the two ends. The CDR3 is made up of 15 amino acids. Germline CDR1 SGDLS, CDR2 YYNGEE.

This chain links TRBV19 with TRBJ1-2, with TRBD1 matching 9 bases. The CDR3 is 13 residues long. V was clipped by 1 base and J by 8 bases; unmatched bases: 2. Germline CDR1 LNHDA, CDR2 SQIVND (reference sequence). The CDR3 spells CASSIVDRGGYTF. The CDR3 nucleotides read TGTGCCAGTAGTATAGTGGACAGGGGCGGCTACACCTTC.

For the CDR3, the DNA is TGTGCCAGCAGCTCTTACTTACCTTCCTACAATGAGCAGTTCTTC. This encodes CASSSYLPSYNEQFF. The chain carries TRBV5-6 and TRBJ2-1; D is uncertain. Germline V lookup: CDR1 SGHDT, CDR2 YYEEEE. The V end lost 3 bases, the J end lost 1 base, and 11 bases lay between the germline ends. The CDR3 sequence is 15 residues long. Together with reference TRBV5-6 and TRBJ2-1, the CDR3 gives the full variable domain: DAGVTQSPTHLIKTRGQQVTLRCSPKSGHDTVSWYQQALGQGPQFIFQYYEEEERQRGNFPDRFSGHQFPNYSSELNVNALLLGDSALYLCASSSYLPSYNEQFFGPGTRLTVL.

The chain is built from TRBV29-1 and TRBJ1-5; 7 bases map to TRBD1. J was trimmed by 5 bases and V by 4 bases; bases with no gene match: 11. The length of the CDR3 is 15 residues. The V gene's germline CDR1 is SQVTM and CDR2 ANQGSEA. As DNA, the CDR3 is TGCAGCGTTGTCCGGACAGGAGGGGCAGATCAGCCCCAGCATTTT. Translating gives CSVVRTGGADQPQHF.

The chain recombines TRBV5-1 with TRBJ2-5; 7 bases line up with TRBD1. Germline CDR1 and CDR2: SGHRS and YFSETQ. Losses at the gene ends were 5 bases for V and 1 base for J; bases not matched to a gene: 11. The CDR3 consists of 16 residues. DNA for the CDR3: TGCGCCAGCAGGCAGGATACAGGGGTCTTCCAAGAGACCCAGTACTTC. Its translation: CASRQDTGVFQETQYF.

The CDR3 region is CASSPTRTGEGSPLHF. The DNA for the CDR3 is TGTGCCAGCAGCCCGACCAGGACAGGGGAGGGTTCACCCCTCCACTTT. This rearrangement joins TRBV7-8 to TRBJ1-6; TRBD1 matches at 9 bases. The V gene end was trimmed by 5 bases and the J gene end by 9 bases; junction bases not matched to a gene: 11. The CDR3 runs to 16 residues. CDR1 is SGHVS and CDR2 is FQNEAQ in the germline V gene.

This clone was seen a handful of times. The same CDR3 is also encoded by other DNA sequences in this sample. The CDR3 bases are TGTGCCAGCAGTTTATCGGGCACCGGGGAGCTGTTTTTT. It is translated as CASSLSGTGELFF. The J gene is TRBJ2-2, the V gene TRBV28, with no clear D. This CDR3 is 13 amino acids long. V was clipped by 1 base and J by 4 bases, with 4 bases between them. Germline values: CDR1 MDHEN, CDR2 SYDVKM.

This chain uses TRBV6-5 with TRBJ1-5; D remains ambiguous. There are 13 residues in the CDR3. The V gene lost 2 bases and the J gene lost 9 bases, with 11 bases spanning the gap. The germline V gene has CDR1 MNHEY and CDR2 SVGAGI. The chain's CDR3 is CASSYTGLPPQHF. The CDR3 nucleotides read TGTGCCAGCAGTTACACTGGACTCCCGCCCCAGCATTTT.

The J gene is TRBJ1-1, the V gene TRBV19, with D possibly being TRBD1 (5 bases). The V end lost 6 bases, the J end lost 5 bases, and 16 bases lay between the germline ends. This CDR3 spans 14 amino acids. Germline assignment: CDR1 LNHDA and CDR2 SQIVND (reference sequence). CDR3 residues: CASSSSWDLTEAFF. CDR3 coding DNA: TGTGCCAGTAGCTCCTCCTGGGACTTAACTGAAGCTTTCTTT.

The rearrangement joins TRBV28 to TRBJ2-7, with D unclear. V gave up 7 bases and J gave up 0 bases, with 13 bases separating them. The CDR3 has 14 amino acids. CDR1 MDHEN and CDR2 SYDVKM come from the germline V gene. CDR3 nucleotide sequence: TGTGCCAGCATCGGCGGTGTGGGCTCCTACGAGCAGTACTTC. This translates into CASIGGVGSYEQYF.